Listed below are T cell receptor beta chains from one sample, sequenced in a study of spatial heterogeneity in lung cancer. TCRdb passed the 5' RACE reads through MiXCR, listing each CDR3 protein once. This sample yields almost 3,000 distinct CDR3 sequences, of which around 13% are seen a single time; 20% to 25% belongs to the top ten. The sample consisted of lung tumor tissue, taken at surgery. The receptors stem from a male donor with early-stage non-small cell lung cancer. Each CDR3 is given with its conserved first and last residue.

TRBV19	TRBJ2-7	CASSTRQDLSEQYF
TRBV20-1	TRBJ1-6	CSARDWGTGNSPLHF
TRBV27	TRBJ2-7	CASSLKVRGGYEQYF
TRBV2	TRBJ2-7	CASSVLSSSYEQYF
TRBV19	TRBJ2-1	CAAGGASYNEQFF
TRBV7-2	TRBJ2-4	CASSFLIGGKGGNIQYF
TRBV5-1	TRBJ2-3	CASSQDPSTDTQYF
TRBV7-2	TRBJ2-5	CASRPRSEETQYF
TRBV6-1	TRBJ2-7	CASSVAPTHEQYF
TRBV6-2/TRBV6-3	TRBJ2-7	CASSYKVGGVNEQYF
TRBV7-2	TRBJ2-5	CASSMWTGRGRETQYF
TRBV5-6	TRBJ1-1	CASSLRQLNTEAFF
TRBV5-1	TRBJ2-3	CASSLGDTQYF
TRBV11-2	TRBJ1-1	CASSTLKRVEAFF
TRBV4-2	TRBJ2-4	CASSQGGSKGKNIQYF
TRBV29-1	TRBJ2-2	CSVCEGGDTGELFF
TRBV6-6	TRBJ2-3	CATQGGGVVTDTQYF
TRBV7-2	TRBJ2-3	CASSTTDTQYF
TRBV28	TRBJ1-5	CASSRTAPNQPQHF
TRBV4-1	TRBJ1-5	CASSQGTSNQPQHF
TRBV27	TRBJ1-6	CASNPGRGQRNSPLHF
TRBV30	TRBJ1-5	CAWSVDTGGGNQPQHF
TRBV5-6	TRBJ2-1	CASSQGTSEQFF
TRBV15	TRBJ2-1	CATSPSNEQFF
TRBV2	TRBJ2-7	CASSGGRAYEQYF